The sequence of this TCR beta chain was determined in a study of control samples from healthy donors and cancer patients. Assay: immunoSEQ multiplex PCR; the TCRdb copy retains only in-frame clones and omits some. The profile shows 100,000 to 150,000 clones, roughly 91% of them singletons. CDR3 size: 17 residues. V dropped 3 bases and J dropped 0 bases, with 16 bases sitting between them. Germline loops: CDR1 LNHDA, CDR2 SQIVND (reference sequence). The rearrangement links TRBV19 to TRBJ2-3, with D tentatively TRBD2 (6 bases). Sequencing used PBMCs. The sequence was obtained from a man aged 50 or older with head and neck cancer. Here the CDR3 reads CASSMGRTTASTDTQYF. CDR3 in DNA: TGTGCCAGTAGTATGGGGAGGACAACAGCTAGCACAGATACGCAGTATTTT.